The 30 T cell receptor beta chains below come from one sample, sequenced in a study of CD8+ T cells in alopecia areata. Treatment of the sample: oral pan-JAK inhibitor, 5-10 mg twice daily. TCR sequencing used cDNA made by reverse transcription of extracted RNA. The table came from immunoSEQ multiplex PCR; TCRdb's copy has only in-frame clones and leaves some out. Of 110,000 or so clones detected, approximately 52% appear once; the ten largest clones hold approximately 31%. Here the sequenced sample was CD8+ T cells sorted from blood, taken at week 4, from a patient treated with tofacitinib. The receptors stem from a human donor with alopecia areata.

With respect to this clone: At one of its ends the junction is not consistent with the germline gene, which may arise from a read error. The rearrangement joins TRBV30 to TRBJ2-1; 8 bases are a match to TRBD2. The CDR3 runs to 11 residues. Germline V gene sequence: CDR1 GTSNPN, CDR2 SVGIG (reference sequence). Here the CDR3 DNA reads TGTGCCTGGTTTAGCGGGGTTGAGGAGTTCTTC. It is translated as CAWFSGVEEFF.

The chain employs TRBV6-6 and TRBJ1-2, with D unresolved. The germline V gene has CDR1 MNHNY and CDR2 SVGAGI (reference sequence). The CDR3 sequence is 9 residues long. Trimming removed 8 bases from V and 8 bases from J, with 6 bases in between. The CDR3 here is CASPVGYTF. CDR3 bases: TGTGCCAGCCCTGTGGGCTACACCTTC.

DNA of the CDR3: TGTGCCAGCAGCCTGGGACCGGGTGGCCAAGAGACCCAGTACTTC. Its protein product is CASSLGPGGQETQYF. V usage is TRBV7-9 and J usage is TRBJ2-5; D may match TRBD1 or TRBD2 (5 bases each). The V and J ends lost 5 bases and 1 base respectively, with 14 bases between them. In germline, CDR1 is SEHNR, CDR2 FQNEAQ (reference sequence). CDR3 size: 15 residues.

This clone was seen more than once but under ten times. V and J are TRBV19 and TRBJ2-3; no clear D. The CDR3 spans 11 residues. V lost 5 bases, J lost 5 bases, and 5 bases lay in between. Germline assignment: CDR1 LNHDA and CDR2 SQIVND (reference sequence). CDR3 DNA: TGTGCCAGTAGTTGGGGAGATACGCAGTATTTT. It yields the protein CASSWGDTQYF.

The chain recombines TRBV30 with TRBJ1-2; D not resolved. V lost 2 bases to trimming and J lost 0 bases, with 10 bases between them. This CDR3 has 14 residues. Germline V gives CDR1 GTSNPN, CDR2 SVGIG (reference sequence). CDR3 amino acids: CAWSRKVSNYGYTF. In DNA form, the CDR3 reads TGTGCCTGGAGTAGGAAAGTCTCTAACTATGGCTACACCTTC. The full variable domain, completed using reference TRBV30 and TRBJ1-2, is SQTIHQWPATLVQPVGSPLSLECTVEGTSNPNLYWYRQAAGRGLQLLFYSVGIGQISSEVPQNLSASRPQDRQFILSSKKLLLSDSGFYLCAWSRKVSNYGYTFGSGTRLTVV.

The gene calls are TRBV7-9 and TRBJ1-5, with D possibly TRBD1 on 5 matching bases. Germline CDR1 is SEHNR and CDR2 is FQNEAQ (reference sequence). The CDR3 runs 15 residues. V lost 4 bases, J lost 6 bases, and 16 bases lay in between. The CDR3 loop is CASSYPGTPGQPQHF. The CDR3 nucleotides read TGTGCCAGCAGCTATCCAGGGACCCCTGGTCAGCCCCAGCATTTT. The full variable domain, with the rest looked up from reference TRBV7-9 and TRBJ1-5, is DTGVSQNPRHKITKRGQNVTFRCDPISEHNRLYWYRQTLGQGPEFLTYFQNEAQLEKSRLLSDRFSAERPKGSFSTLEIQRTEQGDSAMYLCASSYPGTPGQPQHFGDGTRLSIL.

This clone was observed once. This rearrangement joins TRBV30 to TRBJ1-1; possible D gene TRBD1, 6 bases. Trimming pared 1 base from V and 7 bases from J, leaving 13 bases between. CDR3 length: 13 residues. Germline V gene sequence: CDR1 GTSNPN, CDR2 SVGIG (reference sequence). This CDR3 is CAWSGVGAGEAFF. CDR3 nucleotide sequence: TGTGCCTGGAGTGGGGTGGGGGCCGGTGAAGCTTTCTTT.

V and J are TRBV25-1 and TRBJ1-1; no firm D call. Trimming removed 5 bases at V and 6 bases at J, with 10 bases between. Per germline, CDR1 MGHDK and CDR2 SYGVNS. The CDR3 is made up of 12 amino acids. CDR3: CASSFEGSEAFF. In DNA form, the CDR3 reads TGTGCCAGCAGTTTCGAGGGATCTGAAGCTTTCTTT.

The V and J genes are TRBV7-6 and TRBJ1-6, with no clear D. Trimming took off 1 base at V and 15 bases at J, with 13 bases between the two ends. Germline V CDR1 and CDR2: SGHVS, FNYEAQ. This CDR3 has 13 amino acids. The CDR3 DNA follows: TGTGCCAGCAGCTTAGGGTTCCTGGGCTACCTCCACTTT. This translates into CASSLGFLGYLHF.

As concerns this clone: Other DNA sequences of this sample code for an identical CDR3. The genes are TRBV29-1 and TRBJ2-7, with 8 positions matching TRBD1. Germline-derived CDR1 and CDR2 are SQVTM and ANQGSEA. CDR3 size: 13 residues. Trimming at V came to 5 bases and at J to 0 bases, leaving 3 bases not matched to a gene. The chain's CDR3 is CSVRTGSSYEQYF. CDR3 coding DNA: TGCAGCGTTCGGACAGGGAGCTCCTACGAGCAGTACTTC.

This rearrangement joins TRBV6-4 to TRBJ2-5; 12 nucleotides match TRBD2. Germline CDR1 reads MRHNA; CDR2 reads SNTAGT. This CDR3 region has 15 residues. The trim removed 5 bases at V and 0 bases at J, leaving 1 base unmatched. The CDR3 protein is CASSRLAGDQETQYF. The DNA for the CDR3 is TGTGCCAGCAGTCGACTAGCGGGGGACCAAGAGACCCAGTACTTC.

V is TRBV30 and J is TRBJ2-3; D not certain. The CDR3 consists of 13 residues. V lost 3 bases and J 0 bases, leaving 7 bases between the germline ends. Germline CDR1 reads GTSNPN; CDR2 reads SVGIG (reference sequence). The CDR3 nucleotides read TGTGCCTGGAGACCCCGTAGCACAGATACGCAGTATTTT. It is translated as CAWRPRSTDTQYF.

The chain has TRBV29-1 and TRBJ2-7; 10 bases are shared with TRBD1. The trim removed 0 bases at V and 3 bases at J, leaving 11 bases unmatched. Germline lookup yields CDR1 SQVTM and CDR2 ANQGSEA. The CDR3 has 17 amino acids. The CDR3 nucleotides read TGCAGCGTTGAAGATAGTGGGACAGGGGTTTGGAACTACGAGCAGTACTTC. This sequence encodes CSVEDSGTGVWNYEQYF.

The V and J genes are TRBV28 and TRBJ2-7; D is uncertain. Germline V gene sequence: CDR1 MDHEN, CDR2 SYDVKM. Trimming took off 6 bases at V and 6 bases at J, with 15 bases between the two ends. CDR3 length: 13 residues. The CDR3 DNA reads TGTGCCAGCAGCCCCAAGACATCTGGCGAGCAGTACTTC. This translates into CASSPKTSGEQYF. The variable domain in full, with the rest retrieved from reference TRBV28 and TRBJ2-7, is DVKVTQSSRYLVKRTGEKVFLECVQDMDHENMFWYRQDPGLGLRLIYFSYDVKMKEKGDIPEGYSVSREKKERFSLILESASTNQTSMYLCASSPKTSGEQYFGPGTRLTVT.

The CDR3, as DNA: TGCAGCGTTGAAGTACTCGGGACAGGGAGTTCACCCCTCCACTTT. The encoded protein is CSVEVLGTGSSPLHF. V and J are TRBV29-1 and TRBJ1-6, with TRBD1 matching over 9 bases. Germline V lookup: CDR1 SQVTM, CDR2 ANQGSEA. The ends lost 1 base at V and 9 bases at J; junction bases unmatched: 7. The CDR3 has 15 residues. The variable domain in full, completed from reference TRBV29-1 and TRBJ1-6, reads SAVISQKPSRDICQRGTSLTIQCQVDSQVTMMFWYRQQPGQSLTLIATANQGSEATYESGFVIDKFPISRPNLTFSTLTVSNMSPEDSSIYLCSVEVLGTGSSPLHFGNGTRLTVT.

The V gene is TRBV5-6, the J gene TRBJ2-1; 9 bases fit TRBD2. The V segment lost 7 bases and the J segment 6 bases; nucleotides outside the gene matches: 8. The CDR3 has 14 residues. Germline lookup yields CDR1 SGHDT and CDR2 YYEEEE. The CDR3: CASVISGGRNEQFF. As DNA, the CDR3 is TGTGCCAGCGTCATTAGCGGGGGCCGCAATGAGCAGTTCTTC.

As to this clone: The sample carries other DNA sequences with the same CDR3. The J gene is TRBJ1-5, the V gene TRBV27, with D unresolved. This CDR3 is 12 amino acids long. Germline V gene sequence: CDR1 MNHEY, CDR2 SMNVEV (reference sequence). Trimming left V 5 bases short and J 9 bases short, with 11 bases between. The CDR3 coding sequence is TGTGCCAGCAGTCTTCCCGCCGGGCCCCAGCATTTT. Protein product: CASSLPAGPQHF.

The rearrangement uses TRBV30 and TRBJ2-7, with D unresolved. The CDR3 length is 12 residues. The germline V gene has CDR1 GTSNPN and CDR2 SVGIG (reference sequence). V shed 0 bases and J shed 7 bases, with 10 bases lying between them. The CDR3 nucleotides are TGTGCCTGGAGTGTACCCGGTAGGGAGCAGTACTTC. Protein product: CAWSVPGREQYF.

The chain couples TRBV29-1 to TRBJ2-1; D gene unclear. V dropped 5 bases and J dropped 2 bases, with 13 bases sitting between them. This CDR3 has 14 residues. The germline CDR1 and CDR2 sequences are SQVTM and ANQGSEA. CDR3 coding DNA: TGCAGCGTTCGCGAACAGAATCCCTACAATGAGCAGTTCTTC. Its protein is CSVREQNPYNEQFF.

The CDR3 bases are TGTGCCAGCAGCCAAGAGCGTGATCAGCCCCAGCATTTT. Protein sequence: CASSQERDQPQHF. The chain uses TRBV4-2 and TRBJ1-5; D gene unclear. The CDR3 consists of 13 residues. Germline CDR1 reads LGHNA; CDR2 reads YNFKEQ. The V gene lost 0 bases and the J gene lost 5 bases, with 5 bases spanning the gap.

In this sample, this clone turned up once. The chain employs TRBV27 and TRBJ2-7; 7 bases agree with TRBD1. The CDR3 sequence is 14 residues long. J gave up 5 bases and V 5 bases, and 9 bases lay outside the gene matches. From germline, CDR1 is MNHEY and CDR2 SMNVEV (reference sequence). The CDR3 coding sequence is TGTGCCAGCAGTCAAAAGACAGGGATGAACGAGCAGTACTTC. This sequence encodes CASSQKTGMNEQYF.

This clone came up a few times. This rearrangement joins TRBV30 to TRBJ2-7; unclear D gene. Germline CDR1 and CDR2: GTSNPN and SVGIG (reference sequence). The V end was cut by 0 bases, the J end by 4 bases, with 13 bases between. The CDR3 sequence is 14 residues long. The CDR3 DNA reads as TGTGCCTGGAGTGTACCCGGGCAGCTTTACGAGCAGTACTTC. Translating it yields CAWSVPGQLYEQYF. Drawing the rest from reference TRBV30 and TRBJ2-7, the complete variable domain is SQTIHQWPATLVQPVGSPLSLECTVEGTSNPNLYWYRQAAGRGLQLLFYSVGIGQISSEVPQNLSASRPQDRQFILSSKKLLLSDSGFYLCAWSVPGQLYEQYFGPGTRLTVT.

This clone came up a few times. The genes are TRBV29-1 and TRBJ2-4; D call uncertain. V lost 0 bases and J 9 bases, leaving 6 bases between the germline ends. The CDR3 runs to 11 residues. CDR1 is SQVTM and CDR2 is ANQGSEA in the germline V gene. The CDR3 reads CSVEELPIQYF. The DNA for the CDR3 is TGCAGCGTTGAAGAGTTACCCATTCAGTACTTC.

The chain links TRBV29-1 to TRBJ1-2; possible D gene TRBD1, 6 bases. Trimming shortened V by 4 bases and J by 4 bases, and 16 bases separated the two germline ends. The CDR3 length is 14 residues. Germline-derived CDR1 and CDR2 are SQVTM and ANQGSEA. The DNA for the CDR3 is TGCAGCGTTGCTGGTGCCGGACAGCCCTATGGCTACACCTTC. Translated, it gives CSVAGAGQPYGYTF.

The sample holds a few counts of this clone. The chain couples TRBV18 to TRBJ2-3; D is perhaps TRBD2 (7 bases). Trimming removed 2 bases from V and 4 bases from J, with 19 bases in between. This CDR3 has 17 amino acids. The germline V gene has CDR1 KGHSH and CDR2 LQKENI. The CDR3 loop is CASSPSPSGGLADTQYF. The CDR3 DNA sequence: TGTGCCAGCTCACCATCACCCTCCGGGGGGCTCGCAGATACGCAGTATTTT.

This chain joins TRBV25-1 and TRBJ2-7; 9 bases are a match to TRBD1. The CDR3 sequence is 15 residues long. CDR1 is MGHDK, CDR2 SYGVNS, per germline. Trimming cost V 2 bases and J 5 bases; bases outside gene matches: 7. The chain's CDR3 is CASSEPGTGIHEQYF. Written as DNA, the CDR3 is TGTGCCAGCAGTGAACCAGGGACAGGGATCCACGAGCAGTACTTC.

The chain uses TRBV13 and TRBJ2-5, with TRBD1 as a possible D gene (6 bases). Per the germline V gene, CDR1 is PRHDT and CDR2 is FYEKMQ (reference sequence). The CDR3 extends over 14 amino acids. Trimming took off 0 bases at V and 1 base at J, with 6 bases between the two ends. The DNA of the CDR3 is TGTGCCAGCAGCTTAGGAGGGGGCCAAGAGACCCAGTACTTC. Amino acid sequence: CASSLGGGQETQYF.

The V and J genes are TRBV30 and TRBJ1-3; tentatively, D is TRBD1 (6 bases). Between the trimmed V and J ends, which lost 4 bases and 8 bases, there was a span of 15 bases. This CDR3 is 13 amino acids long. CDR1 and CDR2 (germline): GTSNPN, SVGIG (reference sequence). CDR3 loop: CAWTLDSGDTIYF. As DNA, the CDR3 is TGTGCCTGGACCCTGGACAGCGGAGACACCATATATTTT. Drawing the rest from reference TRBV30 and TRBJ1-3, the complete variable domain is SQTIHQWPATLVQPVGSPLSLECTVEGTSNPNLYWYRQAAGRGLQLLFYSVGIGQISSEVPQNLSASRPQDRQFILSSKKLLLSDSGFYLCAWTLDSGDTIYFGEGSWLTVV.

This clone has a handful of counts. The chain has TRBV29-1 and TRBJ2-3; TRBD2 agrees at 9 bases. From germline, CDR1 is SQVTM and CDR2 ANQGSEA. The trim removed 4 bases at V and 5 bases at J, leaving 4 bases unmatched. This CDR3 spans 13 amino acids. The CDR3 coding sequence is TGCAGCGTTGGCGGGGGGGCCGTAGATACGCAGTATTTT. This translates into CSVGGGAVDTQYF.

The rearrangement links TRBV29-1 to TRBJ2-2; 7 positions agree with TRBD2. Trimming took 7 bases from V and 3 from J; bases not matched to a gene: 5. CDR1 SQVTM and CDR2 ANQGSEA come from the germline V gene. The CDR3 covers 13 residues. The CDR3 DNA reads TGCAGCGGTAGCGGGTGGGACACCGGGGAGCTGTTTTTT. This sequence encodes CSGSGWDTGELFF.